A selection of T cell receptor beta chains follows, all from one sample in a study of technical replicates of blood from several donors. Libraries were prepared by immunoSEQ multiplex PCR; TCRdb keeps only in-frame clonotypes and omits some of them. This sample has more than 65,000 clones; around 94% occur once, and the top ten carry 0.25%. Sequencing was done on a sample of T cells isolated from PBMCs. Every receptor here comes from a human donor in good health. The CDR3 runs from the conserved cysteine through the conserved F or W. A D gene is named only where the DNA matches it firmly. Rows may omit the clone size; those that give it use once, few, many or a size class.

d_call j_call v_call clone_size cdr3_aa cdr3_nt
- TRBJ1-5 TRBV7-9 - CASSLGGQPQHF TGTGCCAGCAGCTTAGGAGGTCAGCCCCAGCATTTT
TRBD2 TRBJ2-3 TRBV27 - CASSFWLVWRESTASTDTQYF TGTGCCAGCAGTTTCTGGTTAGTTTGGCGGGAGTCTACCGCTAGCACAGATACGCAGTATTTT
TRBD1 TRBJ1-1 TRBV10-1 - CASSKDRGPAEAFF TGCGCCAGCAGTAAAGACAGGGGGCCCGCTGAAGCTTTCTTT
- TRBJ2-5 TRBV7-2 - CASSLWDTETQYF TGTGCCAGCAGCTTATGGGACACAGAGACCCAGTACTTC
- TRBJ1-3 TRBV30 - CAWSKAGVSGNTIYF TGTGCCTGGAGCAAGGCCGGGGTCTCTGGAAACACCATATATTTT
- TRBJ2-6 TRBV6-4 - CASSDFRSGANVLTF TGTGCCAGCAGTGACTTTCGCTCTGGGGCCAACGTCCTGACTTTC
- TRBJ1-3 TRBV5-1 few CASSTTGTGGDTIYF TGCGCCAGCAGCACGACCGGGACCGGCGGGGACACCATATATTTT
TRBD1 TRBJ2-3 TRBV7-8 - CASSHRRDRGRTDTQYF TGTGCCAGCAGCCACCGCCGGGACAGGGGGCGCACAGATACGCAGTATTTT
TRBD1 TRBJ2-7 TRBV16 - CASSQPGQGSYEQYF TGTGCCAGCAGCCAACCGGGACAGGGTTCCTACGAGCAGTACTTC
- TRBJ1-5 TRBV6-5 - CASSSDSRNQPQHF TGTGCCAGCAGCAGTGACAGCCGAAATCAGCCCCAGCATTTT
TRBD1 TRBJ1-5 TRBV4-1 few CASSPHDRGRQPQHF TGCGCCAGCAGCCCCCACGACAGGGGCCGACAGCCCCAGCATTTT
TRBD2 TRBJ2-3 TRBV28 - CASSPRAGASTDTQYF TGTGCCAGCAGTCCCAGAGCGGGAGCCAGCACAGATACGCAGTATTTT
TRBD1 TRBJ1-1 TRBV19 once CASSQDRANTEAFF TGTGCCAGTAGTCAAGACAGGGCGAACACTGAAGCTTTCTTT
- TRBJ1-1 TRBV11-2 - CASSLGGRTSTEAFF TGTGCCAGCAGCTTAGGGGGCAGGACTAGCACTGAAGCTTTCTTT
- TRBJ1-5 TRBV5-1 - CASSLQGIDNQPQHF TGCGCCAGCAGCTTACAGGGAATCGACAATCAGCCCCAGCATTTT
- TRBJ2-1 TRBV2 - CAIADEQFF TGTGCCATCGCGGATGAGCAGTTCTTC
TRBD1 TRBJ1-2 TRBV27 - CASSFARGRTNYGYTF TGTGCCAGCAGTTTTGCCAGGGGGAGAACGAACTATGGCTACACCTTC
TRBD2 TRBJ2-2 TRBV30 - CAWSKGLAGASNTGELFF TGTGCCTGGAGTAAAGGGCTAGCGGGGGCCTCGAACACCGGGGAGCTGTTTTTT
TRBD2 TRBJ2-7 TRBV9 once CASNPSAGDEQYF TGTGCCAGCAACCCTTCGGCGGGGGACGAGCAGTACTTC
TRBD2 TRBJ2-5 TRBV10-2 - CATGEAGQETQYF TGCGCCACTGGAGAAGCGGGACAAGAGACCCAGTACTTC
TRBD1 TRBJ1-4 TRBV7-9 - CASSDTGGGGNEKLFF TGTGCCAGCAGCGATACAGGGGGCGGGGGAAATGAAAAACTGTTTTTT
- TRBJ1-5 TRBV29-1 once CSVVVSNQPQHF TGCAGCGTTGTGGTCAGTAATCAGCCCCAGCATTTT
TRBD1 TRBJ1-1 TRBV11-3 - CASSLARRDSAEAFF TGTGCCAGCAGCCTAGCACGACGGGACAGCGCTGAAGCTTTCTTT
TRBD1 TRBJ1-2 TRBV28 once CASSQGTGYGYTF TGTGCCAGCAGCCAAGGGACAGGGTATGGCTACACCTTC
- TRBJ2-5 TRBV4-1 - CASSQVLTLFTDPRGETQYF TGCGCCAGCAGCCAAGTGTTAACTTTGTTCACGGACCCACGGGGGGAGACCCAGTACTTC
- TRBJ2-1 TRBV5-1 - CASSFLVSNEQFF TGCGCCAGCAGTTTCCTAGTAAGCAATGAGCAGTTCTTC
- TRBJ2-2 TRBV5-1 once CASSLVSNTGELFF TGCGCCAGCAGCTTGGTCAGTAACACCGGGGAGCTGTTTTTT
- TRBJ2-3 TRBV5-1 - CASSLVGGDADTQYF TGCGCCAGCAGCTTGGTGGGGGGTGATGCAGATACGCAGTATTTT
- TRBJ2-1 TRBV2 - CASRAVPGEQFF TGTGCCAGCAGAGCTGTGCCGGGAGAGCAGTTCTTC
TRBD1 TRBJ2-1 TRBV7-9 - CASSPTGSFNEQFF TGTGCCAGCAGCCCGACAGGGTCCTTCAATGAGCAGTTCTTC
TRBD1 TRBJ2-2 TRBV5-1 - CASSLNPLDRGRLPGELFF TGCGCCAGCAGCTTGAATCCTCTAGACAGGGGTCGTTTACCCGGGGAGCTGTTTTTT
- TRBJ1-1 TRBV19 - CASSHTGNTEAFF TGTGCCAGTAGTCATACAGGGAACACTGAAGCTTTCTTT
- TRBJ1-1 TRBV11-3 - CASSLDRDLAVLGF TGTGCCAGCAGCTTAGATCGAGACCTAGCGGTCCTCGGCTTT
TRBD1 TRBJ1-3 TRBV6-5 - CASSPGTAGNTIYF TGTGCCAGCAGTCCCGGGACAGCCGGAAACACCATATATTTT
TRBD1 TRBJ2-5 TRBV5-1 - CASSSGTVEKAQYF TGCGCCAGCAGCTCAGGGACAGTTGAAAAGGCCCAGTACTTC
TRBD1 TRBJ1-4 TRBV28 - CATQGAETSREKLFF TGTGCCACCCAGGGGGCCGAAACATCACGGGAAAAACTGTTTTTT
TRBD1 TRBJ2-1 TRBV9 - CASSAQGAPNEQFF TGTGCCAGCAGCGCGCAGGGGGCGCCGAATGAGCAGTTCTTC
- TRBJ2-5 TRBV5-1 - CASSLYGPGEETQYF TGCGCCAGCAGCTTGTATGGCCCCGGGGAGGAGACCCAGTACTTC
TRBD2 TRBJ2-7 TRBV5-1 - CASSLTGTSGSYEQYF TGCGCCAGCAGCTTGACAGGGACTAGCGGCTCCTACGAGCAGTACTTC
TRBD1 TRBJ2-2 TRBV9 - CASSVEGQANTGELFF TGTGCCAGCAGCGTAGAGGGACAGGCGAACACCGGGGAGCTGTTTTTT
- TRBJ2-2 TRBV28 - CASSFEWRLFF TGTGCCAGCAGTTTTGAATGGAGGCTGTTTTTT
- TRBJ2-1 TRBV7-9 - CASSLGVSEQFF TGTGCCAGCAGCTTAGGAGTTTCCGAGCAGTTCTTC
- TRBJ1-2 TRBV30 - CAWAGDGYTF TGTGCCTGGGCAGGGGACGGCTACACCTTC
- TRBJ1-3 TRBV7-9 - CASSSNSGNTIYF TGTGCCAGCAGCTCCAACTCTGGAAACACCATATATTTT
TRBD1 TRBJ1-4 TRBV14 - CASSQDRGLATNEKLFF TGTGCCAGCAGTCAGGACAGGGGGCTCGCCACTAATGAAAAACTGTTTTTT
- TRBJ1-2 TRBV2 - CASHINYGYTF TGTGCCAGTCACATTAACTATGGCTACACCTTC
TRBD2 TRBJ2-1 TRBV5-1 - CASKLGLAGFEQFF TGCGCCAGCAAATTGGGACTAGCGGGTTTTGAGCAGTTCTTC
TRBD2 TRBJ2-7 TRBV19 - CASSPQRLAGVGSEQYF TGTGCCAGTAGTCCACAGAGACTAGCGGGAGTTGGTTCCGAGCAGTACTTC
- TRBJ1-1 TRBV6-1 - CASTVSVMNTEAFF TGTGCCAGCACCGTTTCGGTCATGAACACTGAAGCTTTCTTT
- TRBJ1-2 TRBV5-6 - CASSLRQGDGYTF TGTGCCAGCAGCTTGAGGCAGGGCGATGGCTACACCTTC
- TRBJ2-3 TRBV19 - CATFAPGGADTQYF TGTGCCACCTTCGCCCCGGGGGGCGCAGATACGCAGTATTTT
- TRBJ2-3 TRBV29-1 - CSVAGEGTDTQYF TGCAGCGTTGCGGGGGAGGGCACAGATACGCAGTATTTT
TRBD1 TRBJ2-1 TRBV9 - CASSGTGASYNEQFF TGTGCCAGCAGCGGAACAGGGGCGTCCTACAATGAGCAGTTCTTC
- TRBJ2-7 TRBV28 - CASTQGYEQYF TGTGCCAGCACCCAGGGATACGAGCAGTACTTC
TRBD1 TRBJ1-2 TRBV12-5 - CASGLDLVPGQVHGYTF TGTGCTAGTGGTTTGGACCTCGTACCGGGACAGGTTCATGGCTACACCTTC
- TRBJ2-6 TRBV5-4 - CASSSTRGSGANVLTF TGTGCCAGCAGCTCCACCAGGGGATCTGGGGCCAACGTCCTGACTTTC
- TRBJ2-7 TRBV6-6 - CASSRQNYEQYF TGTGCCAGCAGTCGACAGAACTACGAGCAGTACTTC
- TRBJ1-5 TRBV6-1 - CASVTVGNQPQHF TGTGCCAGCGTCACGGTGGGCAATCAGCCCCAGCATTTT
TRBD1 TRBJ1-1 TRBV5-1 - CASSRGQLNTEAFF TGCGCCAGCAGCCGGGGACAGCTCAACACTGAAGCTTTCTTT
- TRBJ2-5 TRBV18 - CASSPRIQETQYF TGTGCCAGCTCACCGAGGATACAAGAGACCCAGTACTTC